This T cell receptor beta chain originates from a study of blood T cell repertoires in COVID-19. Study at large: Whether acute or convalescent, the COVID-19 samples came from the United States, Italy and Spain. Nucleic acid was either cDNA or gDNA, and it came from T cells, B-cell-depleted T cells, or PBMCs.

As handled by the study authors: Reference gene primer amplification yielded estimated nucleated cell counts. The assay was immunoSEQ multiplex PCR, and TCRdb's table has in-frame clones only and misses some. That table gives V, J and clone size, and the DNA gave D and trimming. The sample holds approximately 140,000 clones; around 87% are singletons and the top ten take more than 3.5%. Germline V gene lookup returns CDR1 GTSNPN and CDR2 SVGIG (reference sequence). The CDR3 is 14 residues long. V lost 8 bases to trimming and J lost 5 bases; unmatched junction nucleotides: 13. Sequencing was performed on peripheral blood. The chain carries TRBV30 and TRBJ2-5; 8 positions match TRBD2. This TCR was recovered from a woman between 35 and 50 years old with acute or convalescent COVID-19. The CDR3 protein is CALRRSGGSETQYF. In DNA, the CDR3 is TGTGCCCTGAGACGATCGGGGGGGTCGGAGACCCAGTACTTC.